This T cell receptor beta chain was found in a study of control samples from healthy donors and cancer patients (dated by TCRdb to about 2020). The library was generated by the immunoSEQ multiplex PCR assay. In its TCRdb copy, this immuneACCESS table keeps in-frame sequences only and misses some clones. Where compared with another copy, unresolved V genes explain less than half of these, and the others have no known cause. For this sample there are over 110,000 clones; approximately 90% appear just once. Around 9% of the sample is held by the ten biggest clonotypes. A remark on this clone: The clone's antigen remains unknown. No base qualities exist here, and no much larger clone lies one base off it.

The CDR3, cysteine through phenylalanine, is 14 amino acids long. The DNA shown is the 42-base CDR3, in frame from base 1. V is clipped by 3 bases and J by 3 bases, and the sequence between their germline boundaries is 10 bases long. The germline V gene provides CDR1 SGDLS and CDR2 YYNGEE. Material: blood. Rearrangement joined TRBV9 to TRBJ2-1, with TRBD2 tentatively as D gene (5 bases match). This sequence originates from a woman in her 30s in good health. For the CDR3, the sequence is CASSGLTSYNEQFF. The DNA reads TGTGCCAGCAGCGGCCTCACTAGCTACAATGAGCAGTTCTTC.